This T cell receptor (beta chain) was recovered during a study of response to subunit inactivated influenza vaccine. General study results and limits: There was a suggestion from the authors that each seasonal influenza vaccination recruits few new T cells.

This clonotype showed up just a few times. Its specificity is unknown. Germline V lookup: CDR1 SGHKS, CDR2 YYEKEE (reference sequence). V was trimmed by 1 base and J by 0 bases, leaving 8 bases between them. CDR3 length equals 16 residues. TCRdb used MiXCR to reprocess the RT-PCR reads, holding one entry per CDR3 protein. The sample includes hundreds of thousands of distinct CDR3 sequences, approximately 11% seen only once; the top ten take about 12%. V is TRBV5-5 and J is TRBJ2-6; the D gene could be TRBD1 or TRBD2 (5 bases each). This receptor was obtained from a man aged 50 to 59 who received an inactivated influenza vaccine. Source: PBMCs from blood, taken around seven weeks after vaccination. Written as DNA, the CDR3 is TGTGCCAGCAGCTTGCGTGGGGGCTCTGGGGCCAACGTCCTGACTTTC. This encodes CASSLRGGSGANVLTF.